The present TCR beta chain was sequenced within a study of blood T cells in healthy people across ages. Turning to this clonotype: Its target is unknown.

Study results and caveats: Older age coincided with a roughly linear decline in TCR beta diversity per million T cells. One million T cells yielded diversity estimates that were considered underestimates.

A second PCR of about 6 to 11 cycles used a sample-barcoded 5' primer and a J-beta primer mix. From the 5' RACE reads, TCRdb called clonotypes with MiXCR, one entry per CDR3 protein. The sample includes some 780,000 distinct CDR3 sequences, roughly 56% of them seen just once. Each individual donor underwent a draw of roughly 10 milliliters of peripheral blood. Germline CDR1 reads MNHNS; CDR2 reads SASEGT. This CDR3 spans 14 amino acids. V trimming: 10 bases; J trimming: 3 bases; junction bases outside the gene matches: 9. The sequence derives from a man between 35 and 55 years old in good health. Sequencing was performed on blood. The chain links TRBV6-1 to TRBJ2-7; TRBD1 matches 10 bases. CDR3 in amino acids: CATPPGQGNYEQYF. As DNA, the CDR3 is TGTGCCACCCCCCCGGGACAGGGGAACTACGAGCAGTACTTC.